This is a list of T cell receptor beta chains from one sample in a study of blood T cells in healthy people across ages. In TCRdb, the 5' RACE reads were re-called with MiXCR into one record per CDR3 protein. The sample lists under 850,000 distinct CDR3 sequences, around 34% occurring once. Sequencing used blood. The receptors derive from a man between 18 and 35 years old in good health. The CDR3 runs from the conserved cysteine through the conserved F or W. Fields, in order: CDR3 protein, CDR3 DNA, clone size, D gene, J gene, V gene. D genes are given only for firm matches. Rows give clone size only sometimes, using once, few, many, or a class for an expanded clone.

CDR3aa: CASSLDQGTNEKLFF; CDR3nt: TGTGCCAGCAGCTTAGATCAGGGAACTAATGAAAAACTGTTTTTT; abundance: few; d_gene: .; j_gene: TRBJ1-4; v_gene: TRBV7-6
CDR3aa: CASSQAPWRGDGYTF; CDR3nt: TGTGCCAGCAGCCAAGCCCCATGGCGTGGGGATGGCTACACCTTC; abundance: many; d_gene: .; j_gene: TRBJ1-2; v_gene: TRBV4-2
CDR3aa: CATQSSYNEQFF; CDR3nt: TGTGCCACCCAGAGCTCCTACAATGAGCAGTTCTTC; abundance: many; d_gene: .; j_gene: TRBJ2-1; v_gene: TRBV12-3/TRBV12-4
CDR3aa: CASKSSGGEYNEQYF; CDR3nt: TGTGCCAGTAAATCTAGCGGGGGGGAATACAATGAGCAGTACTTC; abundance: few; d_gene: TRBD2; j_gene: TRBJ2-5; v_gene: TRBV6-6
CDR3aa: CASSQGLAGGATSSYNEQFF; CDR3nt: TGCGCCAGCAGCCAAGGACTAGCGGGGGGTGCCACGAGCTCCTACAATGAGCAGTTCTTC; abundance: few; d_gene: TRBD2; j_gene: TRBJ2-1; v_gene: TRBV4-3
CDR3aa: CAWRTVSGSSPLHF; CDR3nt: TGTGCCTGGCGTACTGTATCAGGGAGCTCACCCCTCCACTTT; abundance: .; d_gene: .; j_gene: TRBJ1-6; v_gene: TRBV30
CDR3aa: CASSEPGRVYEQYF; CDR3nt: TGTGCCAGCAGTGAACCAGGGCGGGTCTACGAGCAGTACTTC; abundance: once; d_gene: .; j_gene: TRBJ2-7; v_gene: TRBV2
CDR3aa: CASSHMDSRYGYTF; CDR3nt: TGCGCCAGCAGCCACATGGACAGTAGGTATGGCTACACCTTC; abundance: few; d_gene: .; j_gene: TRBJ1-2; v_gene: TRBV4-1
CDR3aa: CSALSGGNYGYTF; CDR3nt: TGCAGTGCTCTATCGGGGGGCAACTATGGCTACACCTTC; abundance: .; d_gene: .; j_gene: TRBJ1-2; v_gene: TRBV20-1
CDR3aa: CSARVLAGTTDTQYF; CDR3nt: TGCAGTGCTAGAGTTCTAGCGGGGACCACAGATACGCAGTATTTT; abundance: few; d_gene: TRBD2; j_gene: TRBJ2-3; v_gene: TRBV20-1
CDR3aa: CASSHGLAANTGELFF; CDR3nt: TGCGCCAGCAGCCATGGTCTAGCGGCGAACACCGGGGAGCTGTTTTTT; abundance: .; d_gene: TRBD2; j_gene: TRBJ2-2; v_gene: TRBV4-1
CDR3aa: CASSFIAGGRAGELFF; CDR3nt: TGTGCCAGCAGTTTTATAGCGGGGGGGCGAGCCGGGGAGCTGTTTTTT; abundance: .; d_gene: TRBD2; j_gene: TRBJ2-2; v_gene: TRBV28
CDR3aa: CASRKAGDAYEQYF; CDR3nt: TGTGCCAGCAGAAAAGCAGGGGATGCCTACGAGCAGTACTTC; abundance: .; d_gene: .; j_gene: TRBJ2-7; v_gene: TRBV12-3/TRBV12-4
CDR3aa: CSAREVRGENIRYF; CDR3nt: TGCAGTGCTAGAGAGGTCAGAGGGGAAAACATTCGGTACTTC; abundance: .; d_gene: .; j_gene: TRBJ2-4; v_gene: TRBV20-1
CDR3aa: CAIRTGTGGDNEQFF; CDR3nt: TGTGCCATCAGAACCGGGACAGGCGGAGACAATGAGCAGTTCTTC; abundance: .; d_gene: TRBD1; j_gene: TRBJ2-1; v_gene: TRBV10-3
CDR3aa: CASSASRAGVQYF; CDR3nt: TGCGCCAGCAGCGCCTCGAGGGCCGGAGTGCAGTATTTT; abundance: .; d_gene: .; j_gene: TRBJ2-3; v_gene: TRBV4-1
CDR3aa: CASSVAGQGYEQYF; CDR3nt: TGTGCCAGCAGCGTTGCGGGACAGGGGTACGAGCAGTACTTC; abundance: .; d_gene: TRBD1; j_gene: TRBJ2-7; v_gene: TRBV7-9
CDR3aa: CASTRSRSYTDTQYF; CDR3nt: TGTGCCAGCACCAGGAGCAGGAGTTACACAGATACGCAGTATTTT; abundance: .; d_gene: .; j_gene: TRBJ2-3; v_gene: TRBV7-2
CDR3aa: CASSSGGGDYEQYF; CDR3nt: TGTGCCAGCAGCTCGGGTGGGGGGGACTACGAGCAGTACTTC; abundance: few; d_gene: TRBD2; j_gene: TRBJ2-7; v_gene: TRBV11-2
CDR3aa: CASSYARGPNYGYTF; CDR3nt: TGTGCCAGCAGTTACGCCCGCGGACCTAACTATGGCTACACCTTC; abundance: few; d_gene: .; j_gene: TRBJ1-2; v_gene: TRBV6-2/TRBV6-3
CDR3aa: CASSVWDREVETQYF; CDR3nt: TGTGCCAGCAGTGTCTGGGACAGGGAAGTTGAGACCCAGTACTTC; abundance: .; d_gene: TRBD1; j_gene: TRBJ2-5; v_gene: TRBV2
CDR3aa: CSARLPHDPNYGYTF; CDR3nt: TGCAGTGCTAGGCTGCCCCACGATCCTAACTATGGCTACACCTTC; abundance: many; d_gene: .; j_gene: TRBJ1-2; v_gene: TRBV20-1
CDR3aa: CSARAANSPLHF; CDR3nt: TGCAGTGCTAGGGCAGCAAATTCACCCCTCCACTTT; abundance: .; d_gene: .; j_gene: TRBJ1-6; v_gene: TRBV20-1
CDR3aa: CASSFQQGANGYTF; CDR3nt: TGTGCCAGCAGTTTTCAACAGGGGGCCAATGGCTACACCTTC; abundance: .; d_gene: TRBD1; j_gene: TRBJ1-2; v_gene: TRBV6-6
CDR3aa: CASSPQRYQPQHF; CDR3nt: TGTGCCAGCAGTCCCCAGAGGTATCAGCCCCAGCATTTT; abundance: .; d_gene: .; j_gene: TRBJ1-5; v_gene: TRBV6-2/TRBV6-3
CDR3aa: CATASGGEKETQYF; CDR3nt: TGTGCCACCGCTAGCGGGGGGGAAAAAGAGACCCAGTACTTC; abundance: many; d_gene: TRBD2; j_gene: TRBJ2-5; v_gene: TRBV24-1
CDR3aa: CASSQETSGGLRSDTQYF; CDR3nt: TGTGCCAGCAGCCAAGAGACAAGCGGGGGCTTACGTTCAGATACGCAGTATTTT; abundance: .; d_gene: TRBD2; j_gene: TRBJ2-3; v_gene: TRBV4-2
CDR3aa: CASSEAGAREQFF; CDR3nt: TGTGCCAGCAGTGAGGCAGGGGCTCGGGAGCAGTTCTTC; abundance: few; d_gene: .; j_gene: TRBJ2-1; v_gene: TRBV25-1
CDR3aa: CASSFGGTGESGELFF; CDR3nt: TGTGCCAGCAGTTTCGGAGGGACAGGGGAGTCCGGGGAGCTGTTTTTT; abundance: .; d_gene: TRBD1; j_gene: TRBJ2-2; v_gene: TRBV28
CDR3aa: CAIRESGETQYF; CDR3nt: TGTGCCATCAGGGAGTCAGGAGAGACCCAGTACTTC; abundance: .; d_gene: .; j_gene: TRBJ2-5; v_gene: TRBV10-3
CDR3aa: CSASGSGGASGYTF; CDR3nt: TGCAGTGCTAGCGGATCCGGGGGTGCTAGTGGCTACACCTTC; abundance: .; d_gene: .; j_gene: TRBJ1-2; v_gene: TRBV20-1
CDR3aa: CASSPEGRSLGTQYF; CDR3nt: TGCGCCAGCAGTCCCGAGGGCAGGTCACTTGGGACCCAGTACTTC; abundance: few; d_gene: .; j_gene: TRBJ2-5; v_gene: TRBV5-1
CDR3aa: CASSTLIAEETQYF; CDR3nt: TGTGCCAGCAGCACATTAATAGCTGAAGAGACCCAGTACTTC; abundance: few; d_gene: .; j_gene: TRBJ2-5; v_gene: TRBV7-2
CDR3aa: CAISDVDEQFF; CDR3nt: TGTGCCATCAGTGACGTAGATGAGCAGTTCTTC; abundance: few; d_gene: .; j_gene: TRBJ2-1; v_gene: TRBV10-3
CDR3aa: CATSQESYSNQPQHF; CDR3nt: TGTGCCACCTCACAGGAGTCTTATAGCAATCAGCCCCAGCATTTT; abundance: .; d_gene: .; j_gene: TRBJ1-5; v_gene: TRBV15
CDR3aa: CASSRTRQQETQYF; CDR3nt: TGTGCCAGCAGTCGGACCAGACAACAAGAGACCCAGTACTTC; abundance: .; d_gene: .; j_gene: TRBJ2-5; v_gene: TRBV28
CDR3aa: CASSHQGGNGYTF; CDR3nt: TGCGCCAGCAGCCACCAGGGGGGGAATGGCTACACCTTC; abundance: few; d_gene: TRBD1; j_gene: TRBJ1-2; v_gene: TRBV4-1
CDR3aa: CASSEADGRTEAFF; CDR3nt: TGTGCCAGCAGTGAAGCTGATGGGAGGACTGAAGCTTTCTTT; abundance: .; d_gene: .; j_gene: TRBJ1-1; v_gene: TRBV6-1
CDR3aa: CASRRPTGDTQYF; CDR3nt: TGTGCCAGCAGGAGACCGACAGGGGATACGCAGTATTTT; abundance: .; d_gene: TRBD1; j_gene: TRBJ2-3; v_gene: TRBV6-2/TRBV6-3
CDR3aa: CASSFARAMNTEAFF; CDR3nt: TGTGCCAGCAGCTTTGCTAGGGCCATGAACACTGAAGCTTTCTTT; abundance: .; d_gene: .; j_gene: TRBJ1-1; v_gene: TRBV7-9
CDR3aa: CASSQERTGSNEKLFF; CDR3nt: TGCGCCAGCAGCCAAGAGAGGACAGGGAGTAATGAAAAACTGTTTTTT; abundance: few; d_gene: TRBD1; j_gene: TRBJ1-4; v_gene: TRBV4-3
CDR3aa: CASSRQLLEQFF; CDR3nt: TGTGCCAGCAGCCGGCAGCTCCTTGAGCAGTTCTTC; abundance: .; d_gene: .; j_gene: TRBJ2-1; v_gene: TRBV7-2
CDR3aa: CASSYLPGAPNTEAFF; CDR3nt: TGTGCCAGCAGTTACTTGCCAGGGGCCCCTAACACTGAAGCTTTCTTT; abundance: few; d_gene: .; j_gene: TRBJ1-1; v_gene: TRBV6-5
CDR3aa: CASSRTDILGTDTQYF; CDR3nt: TGTGCCAGCAGCCGGACTGACATCCTTGGCACAGATACGCAGTATTTT; abundance: few; d_gene: .; j_gene: TRBJ2-3; v_gene: TRBV7-9
CDR3aa: CASSPWTEQETQYF; CDR3nt: TGTGCCAGCAGTCCGTGGACGGAACAAGAGACCCAGTACTTC; abundance: .; d_gene: .; j_gene: TRBJ2-5; v_gene: TRBV28
CDR3aa: CASSQAAAQYF; CDR3nt: TGTGCCAGCAGCCAAGCGGCTGCCCAGTACTTC; abundance: .; d_gene: .; j_gene: TRBJ2-5; v_gene: TRBV3-1
CDR3aa: CASSPPSAQPQHF; CDR3nt: TGTGCCAGCTCACCACCGAGTGCTCAGCCCCAGCATTTT; abundance: .; d_gene: .; j_gene: TRBJ1-5; v_gene: TRBV18
CDR3aa: CASSPDGAYNEQYF; CDR3nt: TGTGCCAGCTCACCGGACGGGGCGTACAATGAGCAGTACTTC; abundance: .; d_gene: .; j_gene: TRBJ2-7; v_gene: TRBV18
CDR3aa: CASSDLTRDEQFF; CDR3nt: TGCGCCAGCAGCGATCTTACTAGGGATGAGCAGTTCTTC; abundance: .; d_gene: .; j_gene: TRBJ2-1; v_gene: TRBV5-1
CDR3aa: CSARMMNGTSIADTQYF; CDR3nt: TGCAGTGCTAGGATGATGAACGGGACTAGCATCGCAGATACGCAGTATTTT; abundance: .; d_gene: TRBD2; j_gene: TRBJ2-3; v_gene: TRBV20-1
CDR3aa: CASRGGTGETQYF; CDR3nt: TGTGCCAGCAGGGGTGGGACAGGCGAGACCCAGTACTTC; abundance: .; d_gene: TRBD1; j_gene: TRBJ2-5; v_gene: TRBV6-6
CDR3aa: CASNRYRGEEQFF; CDR3nt: TGTGCCAGCAACCGGTACAGGGGTGAGGAGCAGTTCTTC; abundance: .; d_gene: TRBD1; j_gene: TRBJ2-1; v_gene: TRBV6-2/TRBV6-3
CDR3aa: CSVVFDYGYTF; CDR3nt: TGCAGCGTCGTGTTTGACTATGGCTACACCTTC; abundance: many; d_gene: .; j_gene: TRBJ1-2; v_gene: TRBV29-1